This TCR beta chain derives from a study of blood T cell repertoires in COVID-19. Overall study context: Donors in the United States, Italy and Spain gave samples during acute or convalescent COVID-19. Nucleic acid was either cDNA or gDNA, and it came from T cells, B-cell-depleted T cells, or PBMCs.

In the study's own analysis: Estimation of nucleated cell counts was performed using reference gene primer amplification. Repertoires were generated with immunoSEQ multiplex PCR, while TCRdb's copy carries only in-frame clones and drops some. V and J calls plus clone size are reproduced from that table; the DNA served to infer D and trimming. The sample carries under 200,000 clones, 86% recorded once. Deletions cut 9 bases from V and 5 bases from J, with 12 bases between. This CDR3 has 12 amino acids. The chain is built from TRBV12-3 or TRBV12-4 and TRBJ2-3; D is possibly TRBD2 (5 bases). The sequence was obtained from a man aged 55-75 years with acute or convalescent COVID-19. The material sequenced was peripheral blood. CDR3 loop: CASSGGRDTQYF. CDR3 DNA sequence: TGTGCCAGTAGTGGAGGCCGAGATACGCAGTATTTT.